These 11 T cell receptor beta chains were sequenced from one sample in a study of blood T cell repertoires in COVID-19. The table came from immunoSEQ multiplex PCR; TCRdb's copy has only in-frame clones and leaves some out. Among approximately 81,000 clones, roughly four fifths were seen once, and the ten largest hold around 6.9%. What was sequenced was peripheral blood. These receptors originate from a human donor in a cohort sampled during active COVID-19.

This clone was seen more than once but under ten times. The chain joins TRBV3-1 (or the pseudogene TRBV3-2) to TRBJ2-7, with 7 bases that match TRBD1. In germline, CDR1 is LGHDT, CDR2 YNNKEL (reference sequence). The J segment lost 7 bases and the V segment lost 3 bases, leaving 3 bases of the junction unmatched. The CDR3 is 12 amino acids. CDR3 protein: CASSQTGWEQYF. For the CDR3, the DNA is TGTGCCAGCAGCCAGACAGGGTGGGAGCAGTACTTC.

V is TRBV3-1 (or the pseudogene TRBV3-2) and J is TRBJ1-1; 8 nucleotides line up with TRBD1. Germline CDR1 reads LGHDT; CDR2 reads YNNKEL (reference sequence). Trimming removed 1 base from V and 8 bases from J; junction bases left unmatched: 9. This CDR3 has 15 amino acids. The CDR3 DNA sequence: TGTGCCAGCAGCCAAGGACGGGACAGGTTATCGGAAGCTTTCTTT. Encoded protein: CASSQGRDRLSEAFF.

The gene calls are TRBV5-1 and TRBJ2-7; 13 nucleotides align to TRBD2. Germline V gene lookup returns CDR1 SGHRS and CDR2 YFSETQ. V was pared by 4 bases and J by 6 bases, with 7 bases of the junction left unmatched. The CDR3 length is 15 residues. The CDR3 DNA is TGCGCCAGCAGCCTAACTAGCGGGGGGGCGTCCGAGCAGTACTTC. Translated: CASSLTSGGASEQYF.

The chain carries TRBV18 and TRBJ2-1; D unclear. The CDR3 loop spans 14 amino acids. Trimming stripped 0 bases from V and 3 bases from J, with 6 bases between. Germline loops: CDR1 KGHSH, CDR2 LQKENI. Here the CDR3 reads CASSPPSSYNEQFF. The DNA of the CDR3 is TGTGCCAGCTCACCACCCTCCAGCTACAATGAGCAGTTCTTC.

The chain couples TRBV4-3 to TRBJ1-1; 7 bases are a match to TRBD1. Unmatched junction bases numbered 10, after V lost 6 bases and J lost 6 bases. The CDR3 runs to 14 residues. CDR1 is LGHNA, CDR2 YSLEER, per germline. CDR3 coding DNA: TGCGCCAGCAGTATGCTAGGGGGCTGGGCTGAAGCTTTCTTT. Its protein product is CASSMLGGWAEAFF.

The genes are TRBV4-1 and TRBJ2-7, with a possible D match to TRBD2 (5 bases). This CDR3 has 17 residues. Per germline, CDR1 MGHRA and CDR2 YSYEKL. V was trimmed by 1 base and J by 3 bases, leaving 19 bases between them. The CDR3 region has the DNA TGCGCCAGCAGCCAAGTTCTCGGAGGAACTAGACTCTACGAGCAGTACTTC. Protein: CASSQVLGGTRLYEQYF.

This chain connects TRBV30 to TRBJ2-7; no clear D gene. With 2 bases removed from V and 6 bases from J, the gap between germline ends came to 17 bases. Per germline, CDR1 GTSNPN and CDR2 SVGIG (reference sequence). The CDR3 is made up of 14 amino acids. The CDR3, as DNA: TGTGCCTGGAGTTTAAGAGGTTGGCCTAGCGAGCAGTACTTC. Translating it yields CAWSLRGWPSEQYF.

This chain uses TRBV2 with TRBJ2-7, with 9 bases fitting TRBD2. Germline CDR1 and CDR2: SNHLY and FYNNEI. The junction had 6 bases not matched to a gene; V was cut back by 6 bases and J by 6 bases. The CDR3 loop spans 13 amino acids. The CDR3 nucleotides read TGTGCCAGCAGGGAGCGGGGGGTGGGCGAGCAGTACTTC. Translating it yields CASRERGVGEQYF.

The V gene is TRBV9, the J gene TRBJ2-5, with TRBD2 identical over 7 bases. Germline loops: CDR1 SGDLS, CDR2 YYNGEE. The CDR3 spans 15 residues. Losses at the gene ends were 0 bases for V and 5 bases for J; bases not matched to a gene: 7. CDR3 DNA: TGTGCCAGCAGCGTAGGGGGAGGGTCCAAGGAGACCCAGTACTTC. It is translated as CASSVGGGSKETQYF.

The rearrangement links TRBV10-2 to TRBJ2-7, with D perhaps matching TRBD2 (5 bases). The CDR3 consists of 13 residues. V was trimmed by 7 bases and J by 5 bases, leaving 15 bases between them. Germline V gene data show CDR1 as WSHSY and CDR2 as SAAADI. The DNA of the CDR3 is TGCGCCAGCACTGCGGGCCTAGGAAACGAGCAGTACTTC. It yields the protein CASTAGLGNEQYF.

The chain links TRBV10-1 to TRBJ1-1; perhaps TRBD1 as D (6 bases). This CDR3 contains 13 residues. Trimming stripped 5 bases from V and 7 bases from J, with 14 bases between. Germline CDR1 and CDR2: WNHNN and SYGVQD (reference sequence). The CDR3 loop is CASSRTGNVEAFF. Here the CDR3 DNA reads TGCGCCAGCAGTCGAACAGGGAACGTTGAAGCTTTCTTT.